The T cell receptor (beta chain) described here comes from a study of T cell changes during pregnancy in multiple sclerosis. Method: immunoSEQ multiplex PCR; TCRdb's copy keeps in-frame clones and lacks some. The sample contains 100,000 or so clones, around 90% of which appear only once. The TCR sequence derives from a female donor with multiple sclerosis, enrolled in a pregnancy study. Sequenced material: peripheral blood, taken in the second trimester of pregnancy.

CDR3 nucleotides: TGTGCCAGCAGTTACATCGCCGGGGTGGGAGAGACCCAGTACTTC. Amino acid sequence: CASSYIAGVGETQYF. The chain links TRBV6-6 to TRBJ2-5; a weak D match, TRBD2 (5 bases). The CDR3 is made up of 15 amino acids. Trimming took off 2 bases at V and 4 bases at J, with 14 bases between the two ends. Germline V lookup: CDR1 MNHNY, CDR2 SVGAGI (reference sequence).